This T cell receptor beta chain came from a study of blood T cell repertoires in COVID-19. Study in general: The samples span acute and convalescent COVID-19 from the United States, Italy and Spain. PBMCs, B-cell-depleted T cells, or T cells provided the cDNA or gDNA that made up the material.

The Seattle site enrolled patients during active infection and followed them longitudinally. In the source study's methods: Counts of nucleated cells, estimated from reference gene primer amplification, were obtained. Assay: immunoSEQ multiplex PCR; the TCRdb copy retains only in-frame clones and omits some. V, J and clone size derive from that table, while D and trimming were established from the DNA sequence. Here the sample spans 300,000 to 350,000 clones, roughly 86% being singletons. From germline, CDR1 is MDHEN and CDR2 SYDVKM. Trimming stripped 3 bases from V and 6 bases from J, with 11 bases between. The CDR3 sequence is 14 residues long.

This receptor was identified in a woman between 70 and 85 years old with COVID-19, enrolled during active disease. The sample consisted of peripheral blood. The chain combines TRBV28 with TRBJ2-2, with unresolved D. The CDR3 sequence: CASSFYAESGELFF. CDR3 coding DNA: TGTGCCAGCAGTTTTTACGCAGAATCCGGGGAGCTGTTTTTT.